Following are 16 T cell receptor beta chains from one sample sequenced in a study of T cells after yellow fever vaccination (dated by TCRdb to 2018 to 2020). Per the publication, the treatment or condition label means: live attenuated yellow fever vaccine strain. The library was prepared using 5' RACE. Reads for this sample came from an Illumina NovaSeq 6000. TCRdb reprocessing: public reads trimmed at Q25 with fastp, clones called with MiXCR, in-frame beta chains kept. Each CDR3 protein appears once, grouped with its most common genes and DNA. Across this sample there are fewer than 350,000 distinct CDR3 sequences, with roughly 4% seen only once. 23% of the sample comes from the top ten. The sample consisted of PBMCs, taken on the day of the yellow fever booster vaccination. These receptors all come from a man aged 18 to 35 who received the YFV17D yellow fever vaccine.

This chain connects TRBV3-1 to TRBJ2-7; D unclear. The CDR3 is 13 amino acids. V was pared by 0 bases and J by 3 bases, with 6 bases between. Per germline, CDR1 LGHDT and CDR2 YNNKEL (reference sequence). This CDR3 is CASSQDHGYEQYF. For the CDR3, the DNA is TGTGCCAGCAGCCAAGATCATGGCTACGAGCAGTACTTC.

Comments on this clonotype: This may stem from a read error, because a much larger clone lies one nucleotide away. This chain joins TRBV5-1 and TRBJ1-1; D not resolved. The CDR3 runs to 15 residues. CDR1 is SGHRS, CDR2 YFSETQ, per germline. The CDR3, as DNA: TGCGCCAGCAGCTATTTCGGGGAGGTGGGCACTGAAGCTTACTTT. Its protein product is CASSYFGEVGTEAYF.

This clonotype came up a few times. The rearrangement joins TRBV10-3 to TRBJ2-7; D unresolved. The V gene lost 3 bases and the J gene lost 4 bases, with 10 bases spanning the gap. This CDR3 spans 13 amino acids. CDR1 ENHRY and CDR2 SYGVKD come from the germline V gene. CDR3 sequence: CAISDSGGYEQYF. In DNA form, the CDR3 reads TGTGCCATCAGTGACTCCGGCGGTTACGAGCAGTACTTC.

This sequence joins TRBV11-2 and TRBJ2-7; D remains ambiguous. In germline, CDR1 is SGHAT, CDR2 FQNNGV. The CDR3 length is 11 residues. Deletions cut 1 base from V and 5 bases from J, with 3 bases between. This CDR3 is CASSLVHEQYF. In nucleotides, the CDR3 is TGTGCCAGCAGCTTAGTCCACGAGCAGTACTTC. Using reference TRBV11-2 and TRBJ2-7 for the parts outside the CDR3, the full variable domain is EAGVAQSPRYKIIEKRQSVAFWCNPISGHATLYWYQQILGQGPKLLIQFQNNGVVDDSQLPKDRFSAERLKGVDSTLKIQPAKLEDSAVYLCASSLVHEQYFGPGTRLTVT.

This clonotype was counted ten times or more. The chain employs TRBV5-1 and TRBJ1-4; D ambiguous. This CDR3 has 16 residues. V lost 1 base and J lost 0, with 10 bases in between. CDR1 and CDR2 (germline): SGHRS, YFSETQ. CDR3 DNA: TGCGCCAGCAGCTTGAATTCAGGTGCAACTAATGAAAAACTGTTTTTT. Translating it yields CASSLNSGATNEKLFF.

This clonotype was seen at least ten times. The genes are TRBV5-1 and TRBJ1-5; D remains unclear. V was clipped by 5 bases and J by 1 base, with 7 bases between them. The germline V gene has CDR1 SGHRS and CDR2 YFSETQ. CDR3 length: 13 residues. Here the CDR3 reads CASRQASNQPQHF. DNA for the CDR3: TGCGCCAGCAGGCAGGCCAGCAATCAGCCCCAGCATTTT.

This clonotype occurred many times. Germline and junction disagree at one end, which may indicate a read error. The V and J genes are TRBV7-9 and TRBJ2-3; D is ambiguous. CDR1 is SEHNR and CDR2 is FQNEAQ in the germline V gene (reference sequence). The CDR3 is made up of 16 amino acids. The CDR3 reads CASSLGSGTRTDTQYF. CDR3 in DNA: TGTGCCAGCAGTTTAGGGTCAGGAACCCGCACAGATACGCAGTATTTT. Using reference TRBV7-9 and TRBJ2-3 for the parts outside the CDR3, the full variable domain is DTGVSQNPRHKITKRGQNVTFRCDPISEHNRLYWYRQTLGQGPEFLTYFQNEAQLEKSRLLSDRFSAERPKGSFSTLEIQRTEQGDSAMYLCASSLGSGTRTDTQYFGPGTRLTVL.

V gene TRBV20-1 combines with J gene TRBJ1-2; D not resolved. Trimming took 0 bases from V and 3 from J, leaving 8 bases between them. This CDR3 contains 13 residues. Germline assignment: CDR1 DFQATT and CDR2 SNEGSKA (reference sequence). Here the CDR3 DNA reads TGCAGTGCTAGAGAAGGTGTTTACTATGGCTACACCTTC. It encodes CSAREGVYYGYTF.

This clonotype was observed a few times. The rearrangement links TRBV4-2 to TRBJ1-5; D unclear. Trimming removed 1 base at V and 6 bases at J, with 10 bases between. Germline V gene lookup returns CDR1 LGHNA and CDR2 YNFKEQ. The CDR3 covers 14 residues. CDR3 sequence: CASSQGQSLQPQHF. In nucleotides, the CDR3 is TGTGCCAGCAGCCAAGGACAATCTCTTCAGCCCCAGCATTTT.

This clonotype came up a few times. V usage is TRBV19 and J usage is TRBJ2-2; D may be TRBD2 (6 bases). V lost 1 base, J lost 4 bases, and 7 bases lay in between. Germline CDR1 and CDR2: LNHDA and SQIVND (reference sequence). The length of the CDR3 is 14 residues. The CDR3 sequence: CASSIGGTTGELFF. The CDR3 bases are TGTGCCAGTAGTATAGGCGGGACCACCGGGGAGCTGTTTTTT.

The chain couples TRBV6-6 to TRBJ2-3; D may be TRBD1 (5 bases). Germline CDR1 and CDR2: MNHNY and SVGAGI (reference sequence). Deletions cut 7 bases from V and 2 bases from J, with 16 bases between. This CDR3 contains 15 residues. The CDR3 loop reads CASTPQGFDTDTQYF. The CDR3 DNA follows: TGTGCCAGCACACCGCAGGGATTTGACACAGATACGCAGTATTTT.

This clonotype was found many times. The CDR3 DNA follows: TGTGCCAGCAGTGAGTGGGAGCCTAACAATGAGCAGTTCTTC. Encoded protein: CASSEWEPNNEQFF. This chain joins TRBV6-1 and TRBJ2-1; TRBD2 is a possible D gene (5 bases). Germline V gene lookup returns CDR1 MNHNS and CDR2 SASEGT. The CDR3 consists of 14 residues. V was shortened by 3 bases and J by 5 bases, with 11 bases between the two germline ends.

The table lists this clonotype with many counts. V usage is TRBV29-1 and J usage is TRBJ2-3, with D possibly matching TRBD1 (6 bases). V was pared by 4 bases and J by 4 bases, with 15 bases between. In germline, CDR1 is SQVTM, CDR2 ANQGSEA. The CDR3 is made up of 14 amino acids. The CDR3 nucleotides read TGCAGCGTTGTGGCAGGGGAATTAGCAGATACGCAGTATTTT. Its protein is CSVVAGELADTQYF.

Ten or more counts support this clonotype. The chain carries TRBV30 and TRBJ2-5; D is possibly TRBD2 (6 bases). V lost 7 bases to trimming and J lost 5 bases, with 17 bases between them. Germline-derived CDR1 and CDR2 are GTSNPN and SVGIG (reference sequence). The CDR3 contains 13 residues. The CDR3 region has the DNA TGTGCCTCGGGGACTGCCGATGGGGAGACCCAGTACTTC. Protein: CASGTADGETQYF.

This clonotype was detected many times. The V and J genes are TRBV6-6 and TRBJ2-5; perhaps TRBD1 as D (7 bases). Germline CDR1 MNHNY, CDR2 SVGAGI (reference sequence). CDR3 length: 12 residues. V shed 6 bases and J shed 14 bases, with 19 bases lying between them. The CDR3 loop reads CASRSGGTRPYF. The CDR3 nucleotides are TGTGCCAGCAGGTCAGGGGGGACGAGACCTTACTTC.

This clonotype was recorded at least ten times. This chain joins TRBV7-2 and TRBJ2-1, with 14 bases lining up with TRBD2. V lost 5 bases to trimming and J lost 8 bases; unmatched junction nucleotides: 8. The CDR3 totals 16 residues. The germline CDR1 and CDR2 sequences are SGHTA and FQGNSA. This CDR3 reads CASSPRLAGGAYEQFF. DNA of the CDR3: TGTGCCAGCAGCCCCCGACTAGCGGGGGGGGCGTATGAGCAGTTCTTC.